Sequencing of this T cell receptor (beta chain) was carried out in a study of cytomegalovirus exposure and HLA in healthy donors. This CDR3 is built from 15 residues. Germline assignment: CDR1 WNHNN and CDR2 SYGVQD (reference sequence). J lost 5 bases, V lost 3 bases, and 9 bases had no gene match. The validation cohort, a group of more than 100 subjects, included the donors and was separate from the roughly 600-subject first cohort. Assay: immunoSEQ multiplex PCR; the TCRdb copy retains only in-frame clones and omits some. The sample lists around 150,000 clones, roughly nine tenths occurring once. The sequence was collected from a woman aged 18-35 years in good health and CMV-seropositive. Sequenced material: PBMCs. V and J are TRBV10-1 and TRBJ2-7; TRBD1 agrees at 8 bases. The CDR3: CASSEGQGGTNEQYF. CDR3 sequence (DNA): TGCGCCAGCAGTGAAGGACAGGGTGGTACGAACGAGCAGTACTTC.